Described below is a single T cell receptor beta chain sequence and its context. Its specificity is not known. The study sampled blood at baseline, cycle 4 day 1, and cycle 7 day 1. Germline values: CDR1 SGDLS, CDR2 YYNGEE. The ends were cut back, 4 bases at V and 3 bases at J, with 13 bases in the middle. The CDR3 covers 14 residues. The data were taken from a study of OX40 agonist ivuxolimab in advanced cancers. At the level of the study: Patients took ivuxolimab, an agonistic anti-OX40 (CD134) antibody. Patients were dosed intravenously with ivuxolimab at 0.01 to 10 mg/kg every 2 weeks.

Study results and caveats: Some nonresponders also had low normalized T-cell clonal expansion.

The method was immunoSEQ multiplex PCR; TCRdb's version includes in-frame clones alone and lacks a portion of them. The sample has under 100,000 clones, 75% to 90% seen once. Sequenced here: CD4+ or CD8+ T cells sorted from blood, sampled in a trial of the OX40 agonist ivuxolimab. The chain is built from TRBV9 and TRBJ1-1, with D maybe TRBD1 (6 bases). The clonotype comes from an adult with an advanced solid tumor such as melanoma, head and neck, liver or kidney cancer. The CDR3 sequence is CASSPTGWDTEAFF. DNA for the CDR3: TGTGCCAGCAGCCCTACAGGGTGGGACACTGAAGCTTTCTTT.